The 26 T cell receptor beta chains in this list originate from one sample, sequenced in a study of control samples from healthy donors and cancer patients. Sequencing was performed with immunoSEQ multiplex PCR; in TCRdb, only in-frame clones are kept and a portion is missing. The data show 75,000 to 100,000 clones, around 87% seen once. The sequenced sample was blood. All receptors derive from a woman in her fifties or sixties in good health.

The rearrangement uses TRBV5-5 and TRBJ2-7; TRBD1 agrees at 9 bases. The CDR3 spans 16 residues. Germline CDR1 SGHKS, CDR2 YYEKEE (reference sequence). After removal of 4 bases from V and 5 bases from J, the junction contained 13 bases not matched to a gene. The CDR3 protein is CASSARPGQGFNEQYF. In DNA, the CDR3 is TGTGCCAGCAGCGCTAGACCTGGACAGGGGTTCAACGAGCAGTACTTC.

The chain joins TRBV5-4 to TRBJ1-1; D might be TRBD1 (5 bases). Looked up from germline, CDR1 is SGHNT and CDR2 is YYREEE (reference sequence). V shed 2 bases and J shed 2 bases, with 10 bases lying between them. The CDR3 contains 14 residues. Here the CDR3 reads CASSFQGENTEAFF. The CDR3 nucleotides read TGTGCCAGCAGCTTTCAGGGTGAAAACACTGAAGCTTTCTTT.

The chain uses TRBV7-8 and TRBJ2-3; D gene ambiguous. CDR3 length equals 13 residues. V gave up 5 bases and J gave up 3 bases, with 9 bases separating them. Per germline, CDR1 SGHVS and CDR2 FQNEAQ. DNA for the CDR3: TGTGCCAGCAGCCCATATTTGACAGATACGCAGTATTTT. Protein product: CASSPYLTDTQYF.

The sample holds a few counts of this clone. The chain joins TRBV6-4 to TRBJ2-3, with a weak D call TRBD1 (6 bases). V was cut by 5 bases and J by 1 base, with 10 bases left in between. The CDR3 runs 14 residues. Germline V gene sequence: CDR1 MRHNA, CDR2 SNTAGT. The CDR3 region has the DNA TGTGCCAGCAGTATAGGGGGTGGCACAGATACGCAGTATTTT. This sequence encodes CASSIGGGTDTQYF.

The chain is built from TRBV28 and TRBJ2-7; 8 positions agree with TRBD1. Trimming cost V 7 bases and J 0 bases; bases outside gene matches: 2. The length of the CDR3 is 13 residues. CDR1 MDHEN and CDR2 SYDVKM come from the germline V gene. The CDR3 loop is CASTQGASYEQYF. CDR3 bases: TGTGCCAGCACCCAGGGGGCCTCCTACGAGCAGTACTTC.

V usage is TRBV6-6 and J usage is TRBJ1-2; D is uncertain. The CDR3 has 13 amino acids. Trimming took 6 bases from V and 8 from J, leaving 16 bases between them. Germline V gene data show CDR1 as MNHNY and CDR2 as SVGAGI (reference sequence). The CDR3 loop is CASRERPNAGYTF. CDR3 nucleotide sequence: TGTGCCAGCAGAGAGCGGCCCAACGCAGGCTACACCTTC.

The V call is TRBV6-5, the J call TRBJ1-5; the D is unclear. Trimming removed 4 bases at V and 4 bases at J, with 8 bases between. This CDR3 has 13 residues. CDR1 and CDR2 (germline): MNHEY, SVGAGI. The DNA for the CDR3 is TGTGCCAGCAGTTCAGGCCTGAATCAGCCCCAGCATTTT. It codes for CASSSGLNQPQHF.

The chain joins TRBV28 to TRBJ2-7; 7 bases map to TRBD2. Germline lookup yields CDR1 MDHEN and CDR2 SYDVKM. CDR3 size: 14 residues. V lost 6 bases, J lost 3 bases, and 8 bases stayed unmatched. The CDR3 DNA reads TGTGCCAGCAGGATTACGGGGGGTGGCTACGAGCAGTACTTC. Translation gives CASRITGGGYEQYF.

The table lists this clone with a few counts. The chain employs TRBV7-3 and TRBJ2-3; TRBD1 matches at 8 bases. With V trimmed by 5 bases and J by 1 base, 5 bases remained unmatched. CDR1 and CDR2 (germline): SGHTA, FQGTGA. CDR3 length: 15 amino acids. This CDR3 reads CASSRQGRRTDTQYF. CDR3 coding DNA: TGTGCCAGCAGCCGACAGGGGCGCCGCACAGATACGCAGTATTTT.

V and J are TRBV28 and TRBJ1-1; the match to TRBD1 covers 9 bases. V dropped 10 bases and J dropped 5; count of bases not matched to a gene: 5. The CDR3 extends over 12 amino acids. Germline V gene data show CDR1 as MDHEN and CDR2 as SYDVKM. CDR3 sequence: CATKTGGTEAFF. Here the CDR3 DNA reads TGTGCCACCAAGACAGGGGGTACTGAAGCTTTCTTT.

The J gene is TRBJ1-1, the V gene TRBV28; 7 bases are a match to TRBD1. The CDR3 is made up of 14 amino acids. The trim removed 4 bases at V and 5 bases at J, leaving 7 bases unmatched. Germline CDR1 MDHEN, CDR2 SYDVKM. CDR3 in amino acids: CASSSPGGLTEAFF. The CDR3 bases are TGTGCCAGCAGTTCGCCAGGGGGGTTGACTGAAGCTTTCTTT. Full variable domain (outside the CDR3, taken from reference TRBV28 and TRBJ1-1): DVKVTQSSRYLVKRTGEKVFLECVQDMDHENMFWYRQDPGLGLRLIYFSYDVKMKEKGDIPEGYSVSREKKERFSLILESASTNQTSMYLCASSSPGGLTEAFFGQGTRLTVV.

This chain uses TRBV28 with TRBJ1-2; D unresolved. The CDR3 sequence is 16 residues long. V shed 3 bases and J shed 3 bases, with 17 bases lying between them. The germline gives CDR1 MDHEN, CDR2 SYDVKM. The DNA for the CDR3 is TGTGCCAGCAGTTTTAGTGGCGTCGGCGAGTACTATGGCTACACCTTC. Translation gives CASSFSGVGEYYGYTF.

This clone has only a few counts. The chain combines TRBV4-1 with TRBJ1-5; D gene ambiguous. CDR3 length: 14 residues. Trimming left V 2 bases short and J 6 bases short, with 11 bases between. Germline V gives CDR1 MGHRA, CDR2 YSYEKL. CDR3 protein: CASSQRPLVQPQHF. The CDR3 coding sequence is TGCGCCAGCAGCCAACGACCGTTAGTTCAGCCCCAGCATTTT.

To note about this clone: The junction departs from the called germline gene at one end, perhaps through a read error. CDR3 in amino acids: CASSAYAGGNQPQHF. The CDR3 DNA is TGTGCCAGCAGTGCATATGCAGGGGGCAACCAGCCCCAGCATTTT. The rearrangement uses TRBV2 and TRBJ1-5; TRBD1 matches at 8 bases. The V gene's germline CDR1 is SNHLY and CDR2 FYNNEI. The CDR3 contains 15 residues.

The genes are TRBV28 and TRBJ1-4; D possibly corresponds to TRBD1 (5 bases). The CDR3 consists of 15 residues. V dropped 4 bases and J dropped 5 bases, with 14 bases sitting between them. CDR1 and CDR2 (germline): MDHEN, SYDVKM. CDR3 protein: CASSSPGPQNEKLFF. CDR3 DNA: TGTGCCAGCAGTTCCCCGGGACCACAAAATGAAAAACTGTTTTTT.

The rearrangement links TRBV7-9 to TRBJ2-1; D is uncertain. The germline CDR1 and CDR2 sequences are SEHNR and FQNEAQ (reference sequence). The CDR3 runs 13 residues. Trimming removed 5 bases at V and 4 bases at J, with 9 bases between. The DNA for the CDR3 is TGTGCCAGCAGCCAGGTCAATTACAATGAGCAGTTCTTC. It specifies CASSQVNYNEQFF.

The chain recombines TRBV27 with TRBJ2-5; perhaps TRBD2 as D (6 bases). Germline values: CDR1 MNHEY, CDR2 SMNVEV (reference sequence). The V end lost 4 bases, the J end lost 1 base, and 22 bases lay between the germline ends. This CDR3 spans 18 amino acids. The CDR3 region has the DNA TGTGCCAGCAGTTCGGCCATGCGGGATCGTCGGGGCCAAGAGACCCAGTACTTC. It is translated as CASSSAMRDRRGQETQYF.

This clone was observed a single time. The chain recombines TRBV14 with TRBJ2-5; D might be TRBD1 or TRBD2, each matching 5 bases. The CDR3 is 14 amino acids. Trimming removed 4 bases at V and 5 bases at J, with 14 bases between. CDR1 is SGHDN and CDR2 is FVKESK in the germline V gene. The CDR3 loop is CASSPRGRWETQYF. The CDR3 bases are TGTGCCAGCAGCCCCCGGGGCAGGTGGGAGACCCAGTACTTC.

The rearrangement joins TRBV18 to TRBJ2-7; TRBD1 matches 8 bases. The CDR3 contains 16 residues. From germline, CDR1 is KGHSH and CDR2 LQKENI. V lost 2 bases to trimming and J lost 2 bases; unmatched junction nucleotides: 8. The DNA of the CDR3 is TGTGCCAGCTCACCAGTATCGGGACAGGCAACCTACGAGCAGTACTTC. Protein sequence: CASSPVSGQATYEQYF.

This clone appeared once. The V gene is TRBV27, the J gene TRBJ2-3; D possibly corresponds to TRBD2 (5 bases). CDR3 length: 14 amino acids. The V and J ends lost 3 bases and 1 base respectively, with 8 bases between them. Germline CDR1 is MNHEY and CDR2 is SMNVEV (reference sequence). CDR3 DNA: TGTGCCAGCAGTTTTCTGCGGGGCACAGATACGCAGTATTTT. Translation: CASSFLRGTDTQYF.

This chain joins TRBV5-4 and TRBJ1-6; 10 nucleotides match TRBD1. Germline loops: CDR1 SGHNT, CDR2 YYREEE (reference sequence). V dropped 0 bases and J dropped 6; count of bases not matched to a gene: 0. The CDR3 covers 15 residues. As DNA, the CDR3 is TGTGCCAGCAGCTTGGGGACAGGGGGTAATTCACCCCTCCACTTT. As protein: CASSLGTGGNSPLHF. Looking up the rest from reference TRBV5-4 and TRBJ1-6 gives the full variable domain: ETGVTQSPTHLIKTRGQQVTLRCSSQSGHNTVSWYQQALGQGPQFIFQYYREEENGRGNFPPRFSGLQFPNYSSELNVNALELDDSALYLCASSLGTGGNSPLHFGNGTRLTVT.

The chain couples TRBV7-9 to TRBJ2-5; D uncertain. The CDR3 contains 12 residues. Germline loops: CDR1 SEHNR, CDR2 FQNEAQ (reference sequence). The V end was cut by 2 bases, the J end by 5 bases, with 6 bases between. The CDR3 loop reads CASSLLGETQYF. The CDR3 DNA reads as TGTGCCAGCAGCTTACTAGGGGAGACCCAGTACTTC.

V usage is TRBV9 and J usage is TRBJ2-7, with 9 bases identical to TRBD2. CDR3 length: 15 amino acids. With 4 bases clipped from V and 2 bases from J, the junction kept 7 bases outside the gene matches. Germline CDR1 reads SGDLS; CDR2 reads YYNGEE. The CDR3 nucleotides are TGTGCCAGCAGCCTGAGGTCTAGCGGGACCTACGAGCAGTACTTC. Translating it yields CASSLRSSGTYEQYF.

This clone was seen a few times. The rearrangement joins TRBV5-1 to TRBJ1-2; D gene ambiguous. Trimming removed 2 bases at V and 2 bases at J, with 7 bases between. The CDR3 length is 13 residues. Germline CDR1 SGHRS, CDR2 YFSETQ. For the CDR3, the DNA is TGCGCCAGCAGCTTCGCCGAGAACTATGGCTACACCTTC. Residues: CASSFAENYGYTF.

V usage is TRBV4-3 and J usage is TRBJ1-3; no clear D gene. The V gene lost 3 bases and the J gene lost 0 bases, with 12 bases spanning the gap. The CDR3 consists of 16 residues. Germline CDR1 and CDR2: LGHNA and YSLEER. The CDR3, as DNA: TGCGCCAGCAGCCACGGCAGACCTAGCTCTGGAAACACCATATATTTT. Its translation: CASSHGRPSSGNTIYF.

This chain connects TRBV7-2 to TRBJ1-5, with D maybe TRBD1 (5 bases). V shed 2 bases and J shed 7 bases, with 15 bases lying between them. Germline assignment: CDR1 SGHTA and CDR2 FQGNSA. The CDR3 has 15 amino acids. Written as DNA, the CDR3 is TGTGCCAGCAGCTTACCTGGGACCGCGGGACAGCCCCAGCATTTT. The encoded protein is CASSLPGTAGQPQHF.